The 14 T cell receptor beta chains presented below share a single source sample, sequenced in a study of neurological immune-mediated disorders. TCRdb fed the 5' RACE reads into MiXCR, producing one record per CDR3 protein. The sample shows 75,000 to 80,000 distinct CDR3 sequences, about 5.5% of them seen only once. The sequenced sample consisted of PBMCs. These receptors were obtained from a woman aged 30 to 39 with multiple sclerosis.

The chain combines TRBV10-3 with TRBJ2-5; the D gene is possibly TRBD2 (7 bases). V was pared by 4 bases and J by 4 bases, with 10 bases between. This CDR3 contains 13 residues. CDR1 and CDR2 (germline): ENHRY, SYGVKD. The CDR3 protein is CAISGGGGETQYF. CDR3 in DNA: TGTGCCATCAGTGGGGGGGGCGGAGAGACCCAGTACTTC.

CDR3 protein: CASSFGWDQSGQYV. In DNA, the CDR3 is TGTGCCAGCAGCTTTGGGTGGGATCAGAGTGGGCAGTACGTC. The chain links TRBV7-7 to TRBJ2-7; the D is unclear. The CDR3 extends over 14 amino acids. The V gene's germline CDR1 is SSHAT and CDR2 FNYEAQ (reference sequence). The germline V and J ends were trimmed by 3 bases and 9 bases, with 18 bases remaining between them.

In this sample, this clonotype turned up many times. This CDR3 reads CASSLGNQPQHF. The CDR3 DNA reads TGTGCCAGCAGCTTAGGCAATCAGCCCCAGCATTTT. This chain joins TRBV7-2 and TRBJ1-5; no clear D gene. With 1 base removed from V and 2 bases from J, the gap between germline ends came to 0 bases. CDR1 is SGHTA and CDR2 is FQGNSA in the germline V gene. This CDR3 is built from 12 residues.

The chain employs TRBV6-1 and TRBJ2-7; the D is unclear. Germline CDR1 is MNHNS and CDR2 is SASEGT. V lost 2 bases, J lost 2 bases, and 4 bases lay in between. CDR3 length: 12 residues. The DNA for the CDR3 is TGTGCCAGCAGTGAACCAGCCTACGAGCAGTACTTC. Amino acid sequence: CASSEPAYEQYF.

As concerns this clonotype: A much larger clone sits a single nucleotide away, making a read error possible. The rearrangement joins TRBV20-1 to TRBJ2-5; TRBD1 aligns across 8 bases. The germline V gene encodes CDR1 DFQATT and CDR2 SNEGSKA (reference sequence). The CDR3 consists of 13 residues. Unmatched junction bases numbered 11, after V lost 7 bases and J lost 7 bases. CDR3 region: CSDPPTGVGTQYF. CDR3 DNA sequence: TGCAGTGATCCTCCGACAGGGGTGGGGACCCAGTACTTC.

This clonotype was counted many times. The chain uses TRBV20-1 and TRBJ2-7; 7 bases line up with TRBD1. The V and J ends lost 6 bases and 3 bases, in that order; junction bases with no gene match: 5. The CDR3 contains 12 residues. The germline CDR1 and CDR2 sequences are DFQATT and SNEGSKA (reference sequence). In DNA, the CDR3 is TGCAGTGCCCTCGACAGGGACTACGAGCAGTACTTC. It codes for CSALDRDYEQYF.

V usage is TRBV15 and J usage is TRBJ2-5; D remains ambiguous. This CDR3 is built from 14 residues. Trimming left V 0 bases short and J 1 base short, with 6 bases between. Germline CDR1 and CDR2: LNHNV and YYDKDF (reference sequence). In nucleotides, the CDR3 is TGTGCCACCAGCAGAGAGCTAACCCAAGAGACCCAGTACTTC. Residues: CATSRELTQETQYF.

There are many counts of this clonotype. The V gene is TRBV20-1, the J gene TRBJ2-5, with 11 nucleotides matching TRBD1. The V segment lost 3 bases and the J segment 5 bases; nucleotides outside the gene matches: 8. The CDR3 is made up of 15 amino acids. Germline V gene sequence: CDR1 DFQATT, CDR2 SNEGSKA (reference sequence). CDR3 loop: CSAREDRGRIETQYF. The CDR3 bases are TGCAGTGCTAGGGAGGACAGGGGGCGCATCGAGACCCAGTACTTC.

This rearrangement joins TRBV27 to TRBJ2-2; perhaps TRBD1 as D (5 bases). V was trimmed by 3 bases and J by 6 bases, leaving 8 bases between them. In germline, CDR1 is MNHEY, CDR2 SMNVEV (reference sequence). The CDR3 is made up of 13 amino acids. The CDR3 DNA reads TGTGCCAGCAGTTTTAGGACATCCGGGGAGCTGTTTTTT. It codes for CASSFRTSGELFF.

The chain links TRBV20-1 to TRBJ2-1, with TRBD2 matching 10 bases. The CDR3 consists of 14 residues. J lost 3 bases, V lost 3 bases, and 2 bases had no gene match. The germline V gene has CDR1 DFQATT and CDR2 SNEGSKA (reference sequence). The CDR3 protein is CSARGLANYNEQFF. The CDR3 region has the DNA TGCAGTGCTAGGGGACTAGCGAACTACAATGAGCAGTTCTTC.

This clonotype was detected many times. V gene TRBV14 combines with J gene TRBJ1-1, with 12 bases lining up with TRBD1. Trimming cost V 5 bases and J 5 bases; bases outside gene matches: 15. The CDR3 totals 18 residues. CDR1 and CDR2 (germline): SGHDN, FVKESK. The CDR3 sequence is CASSGRFRDRGRGTEAFF. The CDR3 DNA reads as TGTGCCAGCAGCGGTCGATTCCGGGACAGGGGGCGTGGGACTGAAGCTTTCTTT.

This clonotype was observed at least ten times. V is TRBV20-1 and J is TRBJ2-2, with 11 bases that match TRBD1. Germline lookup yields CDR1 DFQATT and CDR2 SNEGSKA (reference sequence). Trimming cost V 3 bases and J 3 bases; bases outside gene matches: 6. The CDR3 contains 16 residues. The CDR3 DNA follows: TGCAGTGCTAGGAACCCGGGACAGGGGGACACCGGGGAGCTGTTTTTT. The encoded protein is CSARNPGQGDTGELFF.

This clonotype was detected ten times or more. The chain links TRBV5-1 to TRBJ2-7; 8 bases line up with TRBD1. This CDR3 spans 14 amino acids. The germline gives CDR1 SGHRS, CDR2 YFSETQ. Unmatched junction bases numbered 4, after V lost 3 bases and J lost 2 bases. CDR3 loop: CASSWTGSTYEQYF. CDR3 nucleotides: TGCGCCAGCAGCTGGACAGGGTCTACCTACGAGCAGTACTTC.

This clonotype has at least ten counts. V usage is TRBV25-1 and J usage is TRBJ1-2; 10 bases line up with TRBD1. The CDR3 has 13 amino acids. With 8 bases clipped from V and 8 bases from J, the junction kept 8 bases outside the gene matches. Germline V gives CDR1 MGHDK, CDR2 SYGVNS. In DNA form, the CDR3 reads TGTGCCAGCCACGGACAGGGGGTTCAGGGCTACACCTTC. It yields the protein CASHGQGVQGYTF.